These T cell receptor beta chains were read from a single sample in a study of PD-L1 blockade in urothelial cancer. Sequencing used immunoSEQ multiplex PCR; TCRdb keeps in-frame clones, though not all of them. The table records about 73,000 clones, about 89% of them present only once. Material: PBMCs, obtained around atezolizumab (anti-PD-L1) treatment. The receptors come from a man in his 60s with urothelial cancer. CDR3s include the opening cysteine and the closing phenylalanine or tryptophan. The D gene is left open where the match is weak. Size is omitted from some rows. Given values are once, few, many or a class for expanded clones.

J: TRBJ2-7
D: TRBD2
V: TRBV7-9
size: -
CDR3: CASSLVWTSGILSSYEQYF
DNA: TGTGCCAGCAGCTTAGTTTGGACTAGCGGAATTCTGAGCTCCTACGAGCAGTACTTC

J: TRBJ2-7
D: -
V: TRBV7-9
size: -
CDR3: CASSFYRDDYEQYF
DNA: TGTGCCAGCAGCTTTTACAGAGACGACTACGAGCAGTACTTC

J: TRBJ1-5
D: -
V: TRBV5-6
size: -
CDR3: CASSLEGTFAQHF
DNA: TGTGCCAGCAGCTTGGAGGGGACTTTCGCCCAGCATTTT

J: TRBJ2-3
D: -
V: TRBV5-1
size: -
CDR3: CASSFGGPDTQYF
DNA: TGCGCCAGCAGCTTCGGAGGGCCAGATACGCAGTATTTT

J: TRBJ1-2
D: TRBD1
V: TRBV5-6
size: -
CDR3: CASSLGGGADYGYTF
DNA: TGTGCCAGCAGCTTGGGAGGGGGCGCGGACTATGGCTACACCTTC

J: TRBJ2-1
D: -
V: TRBV27
size: -
CDR3: CASSLSGGPSRQFF
DNA: TGTGCCAGCAGTTTATCCGGGGGGCCTTCTCGGCAGTTCTTC

J: TRBJ2-7
D: TRBD2
V: TRBV5-6
size: -
CDR3: CASSTGLALQYF
DNA: TGTGCCAGCAGCACGGGACTAGCCCTGCAGTACTTC

J: TRBJ2-5
D: -
V: TRBV2
size: -
CDR3: CASSGGLKETQYF
DNA: TGTGCCAGCAGTGGGGGACTTAAAGAGACCCAGTACTTC

J: TRBJ2-2
D: -
V: TRBV19
size: -
CDR3: CASSISDPGELFF
DNA: TGTGCCAGTAGTATTAGCGACCCCGGGGAGCTGTTTTTT

J: TRBJ2-3
D: TRBD2
V: TRBV7-2
size: -
CDR3: CASSLAGGGGTDTQYF
DNA: TGTGCCAGCAGCTTAGCCGGGGGGGGCGGGACAGATACGCAGTATTTT

J: TRBJ2-2
D: TRBD2
V: TRBV5-1
size: -
CDR3: CASSLPSGSAGELFF
DNA: TGCGCCAGCAGCTTGCCTAGCGGGAGTGCCGGGGAGCTGTTTTTT

J: TRBJ2-1
D: -
V: TRBV6-6
size: -
CDR3: CASSYSRVYNEQFF
DNA: TGTGCCAGCAGTTACTCGAGGGTGTACAATGAGCAGTTCTTC

J: TRBJ2-7
D: -
V: TRBV7-9
size: -
CDR3: CASSSGTYEQYF
DNA: TGTGCCAGCAGTTCCGGGACCTACGAGCAGTACTTC

J: TRBJ2-1
D: -
V: TRBV6-5
size: -
CDR3: CASTPAGGPPNEQFF
DNA: TGTGCCAGCACCCCGGCCGGGGGGCCCCCCAATGAGCAGTTCTTC

J: TRBJ2-7
D: TRBD1
V: TRBV6-5
size: -
CDR3: CASSYSGTAYEQYF
DNA: TGTGCCAGCAGTTACTCAGGGACAGCCTACGAGCAGTACTTC

J: TRBJ1-1
D: TRBD1
V: TRBV19
size: few
CDR3: CASSPGDRWTEAFF
DNA: TGTGCCAGTAGTCCGGGGGACAGGTGGACTGAAGCTTTCTTT

J: TRBJ1-2
D: -
V: TRBV30
size: -
CDR3: CAWSYRDYGYTF
DNA: TGTGCCTGGAGTTACAGGGATTATGGCTACACCTTC

J: TRBJ2-3
D: TRBD2
V: TRBV5-1
size: -
CDR3: CASSLGSLAGREDTQYF
DNA: TGCGCCAGCAGCTTGGGATCCCTAGCGGGAAGGGAAGATACGCAGTATTTT

J: TRBJ1-1
D: TRBD1
V: TRBV5-4
size: -
CDR3: CASNRADRGTEAFF
DNA: TGTGCCAGCAACCGGGCGGACAGGGGCACTGAAGCTTTCTTT

J: TRBJ2-5
D: TRBD2
V: TRBV5-6
size: -
CDR3: CASSPGTTIYQETQYF
DNA: TGTGCCAGCAGCCCCGGGACTACAATTTACCAAGAGACCCAGTACTTC

J: TRBJ1-2
D: TRBD1
V: TRBV5-1
size: -
CDR3: CASSDGQGLSRGYTF
DNA: TGCGCCAGCAGCGACGGACAGGGTTTGAGTCGTGGCTACACCTTC

J: TRBJ2-5
D: TRBD1
V: TRBV19
size: -
CDR3: CASSRNRGETQYF
DNA: TGTGCCAGCAGCCGTAACAGGGGGGAGACCCAGTACTTC

J: TRBJ1-4
D: -
V: TRBV2
size: -
CDR3: CASTFREKLFF
DNA: TGTGCCAGCACCTTTCGTGAAAAACTGTTTTTT

J: TRBJ2-7
D: -
V: TRBV5-4
size: once
CDR3: CASSHPSGAQGNGEQYF
DNA: TGTGCCAGCAGCCATCCCAGCGGGGCACAGGGTAATGGCGAGCAGTACTTC

J: TRBJ2-3
D: TRBD2
V: TRBV7-2
size: -
CDR3: CASSFQSSGTSTDTQYF
DNA: TGTGCCAGCAGCTTCCAATCTAGCGGAACTAGCACAGATACGCAGTATTTT

J: TRBJ2-1
D: -
V: TRBV6-5
size: once
CDR3: CASSYRGLSYNEQFF
DNA: TGTGCCAGCAGTTACCGGGGTCTCTCCTACAATGAGCAGTTCTTC

J: TRBJ1-2
D: -
V: TRBV25-1
size: -
CDR3: CASNSGNYGYTF
DNA: TGTGCCAGCAACTCAGGAAACTATGGCTACACCTTC